The 28 T cell receptor beta chains reported below all come from one sample, sequenced in a study of identical twins. MiXCR was run by TCRdb on the 5' RACE reads, yielding one entry per CDR3 protein. The sample yields around 490,000 distinct CDR3 sequences, 14% seen once. The data were also submitted as part of a second study, on yellow fever vaccine responses in identical twins.

Sequenced material: CD4+ T cells sorted from blood. These receptor sequences come from a woman aged 18 to 35 in good health.

This chain uses TRBV20-1 with TRBJ2-2; TRBD2 aligns across 9 bases. The J segment lost 4 bases and the V segment lost 0 bases, leaving 9 bases of the junction unmatched. CDR3 size: 17 residues. Germline loops: CDR1 DFQATT, CDR2 SNEGSKA (reference sequence). The DNA for the CDR3 is TGCAGTGCTAGAGACCCCTCCCTAGCGGGACGCACCGGGGAGCTGTTTTTT. Translation gives CSARDPSLAGRTGELFF.

The genes are TRBV5-1 and TRBJ2-2; possible D gene TRBD1, 6 bases. The CDR3 runs to 15 residues. V was pared by 0 bases and J by 6 bases, with 12 bases between. The germline gives CDR1 SGHRS, CDR2 YFSETQ. Here the CDR3 DNA reads TGCGCCAGCAGCTTGGCCGTGGGGGCTGCCGGGGAGCTGTTTTTT. Translation: CASSLAVGAAGELFF.

This clonotype showed up just a few times. The chain recombines TRBV12-5 with TRBJ2-2; 8 bases map to TRBD1. The CDR3 has 18 amino acids. Germline-derived CDR1 and CDR2 are LGHNT and FRNRAP. With V trimmed by 0 bases and J by 4 bases, 10 bases remained unmatched. CDR3 region: CASGLVSRGPDGTGELFF. CDR3 DNA sequence: TGTGCTAGTGGTTTGGTGTCCAGGGGGCCCGATGGCACCGGGGAGCTGTTTTTT. The whole variable domain, filled in from reference TRBV12-5 and TRBJ2-2, reads DARVTQTPRHKVTEMGQEVTMRCQPILGHNTVFWYRQTMMQGLELLAYFRNRAPLDDSGMPKDRFSAEMPDATLATLKIQPSEPRDSAVYFCASGLVSRGPDGTGELFFGEGSRLTVL.

The V gene is TRBV5-1, the J gene TRBJ2-3; the D gene is possibly TRBD1 (5 bases). Trimming pared 1 base from V and 1 base from J, leaving 13 bases between. The CDR3 length is 16 residues. CDR1 and CDR2 from the germline V gene are SGHRS and YFSETQ. The CDR3 reads CASSLYQGSGTDTQYF. CDR3 DNA: TGCGCCAGCAGCTTGTACCAGGGTTCGGGCACAGATACGCAGTATTTT.

This clonotype was recorded a few times. V and J are TRBV20-1 and TRBJ2-2, with D unclear. Germline-derived CDR1 and CDR2 are DFQATT and SNEGSKA (reference sequence). The CDR3 covers 16 residues. Trimming stripped 0 bases from V and 8 bases from J, with 19 bases between. The DNA for the CDR3 is TGCAGTGCTAGAGATGTAAAGGCGGCACAGTTTGGGGAGCTGTTTTTT. Encoded protein: CSARDVKAAQFGELFF.

This clonotype was counted a few times. The V gene is TRBV3-1, the J gene TRBJ2-3; the match to TRBD2 covers 12 bases. Germline CDR1 is LGHDT and CDR2 is YNNKEL (reference sequence). This CDR3 is 16 amino acids long. The V segment lost 2 bases and the J segment 2 bases; nucleotides outside the gene matches: 2. The CDR3 DNA reads as TGTGCCAGCAGCCAATCTAGCGGGAGGGCCACAGATACGCAGTATTTT. Translation gives CASSQSSGRATDTQYF.

There are a few counts of this clonotype. The rearrangement joins TRBV3-1 to TRBJ1-2; TRBD1 matches 9 bases. This CDR3 spans 16 amino acids. In germline, CDR1 is LGHDT, CDR2 YNNKEL (reference sequence). The V and J ends lost 4 bases and 0 bases, in that order; junction bases with no gene match: 6. CDR3 nucleotide sequence: TGTGCCAGCAGCCCCGGAGGGACAGGGTCTAACTATGGCTACACCTTC. This codes for CASSPGGTGSNYGYTF.

This clonotype showed up just a few times. The CDR3 here is CASSLIAGGATDTQYF. The CDR3 DNA sequence: TGTGCCAGCAGTCTGATAGCGGGAGGAGCCACAGATACGCAGTATTTT. The genes are TRBV6-4 and TRBJ2-3; TRBD2 agrees at 10 bases. V dropped 5 bases and J dropped 2; count of bases not matched to a gene: 7. CDR1 MRHNA and CDR2 SNTAGT come from the germline V gene. This CDR3 spans 16 amino acids.

This clonotype appeared a few times. This rearrangement joins TRBV10-3 to TRBJ2-7, with D perhaps matching TRBD2 (7 bases). The CDR3 is made up of 14 amino acids. Trimming shortened V by 2 bases and J by 3 bases, and 11 bases separated the two germline ends. The germline CDR1 and CDR2 sequences are ENHRY and SYGVKD. CDR3 sequence reads: CAISEGGARYEQYF. The CDR3 nucleotides are TGTGCCATCAGTGAGGGGGGGGCCCGCTACGAGCAGTACTTC.

J is TRBJ2-3 and V is TRBV3-1; D unresolved. V was trimmed by 0 bases and J by 0 bases, leaving 7 bases between them. The CDR3 is 15 amino acids. Germline values: CDR1 LGHDT, CDR2 YNNKEL (reference sequence). CDR3 in DNA: TGTGCCAGCAGCCAAGATTGGCGGAGCACAGATACGCAGTATTTT. Its protein is CASSQDWRSTDTQYF.

The gene calls are TRBV5-1 and TRBJ2-2; D unresolved. The ends were cut back, 0 bases at V and 5 bases at J, with 8 bases in the middle. CDR3 length equals 14 residues. CDR1 and CDR2 (germline): SGHRS, YFSETQ. Here the CDR3 reads CASSLAAQTGELFF. CDR3 DNA sequence: TGCGCCAGCAGCTTGGCCGCCCAAACCGGGGAGCTGTTTTTT.

This clonotype was recorded a few times. The V call is TRBV2, the J call TRBJ2-3, with 14 bases identical to TRBD2. The V gene's germline CDR1 is SNHLY and CDR2 FYNNEI. After removal of 6 bases from V and 5 bases from J, the junction contained 7 bases not matched to a gene. This CDR3 is built from 16 residues. In DNA, the CDR3 is TGTGCCAGCAGCCAGGCTGGACTAGCGGGAGGAGATACGCAGTATTTT. Its protein is CASSQAGLAGGDTQYF.

The chain combines TRBV4-3 with TRBJ2-3, with D uncertain. In germline, CDR1 is LGHNA, CDR2 YSLEER. V was clipped by 0 bases and J by 8 bases, with 9 bases between them. This CDR3 region has 13 residues. CDR3 sequence reads: CASSQDEDRTQYF. CDR3 bases: TGCGCCAGCAGCCAAGATGAGGACCGTACGCAGTATTTT.

The V and J genes are TRBV28 and TRBJ2-5, with TRBD1 identical over 9 bases. CDR1 is MDHEN, CDR2 SYDVKM, per germline. This CDR3 is built from 14 residues. V lost 4 bases, J lost 3 bases, and 3 bases stayed unmatched. The CDR3 sequence: CASSYRTGEETQYF. CDR3 nucleotide sequence: TGTGCCAGCAGTTACAGGACAGGGGAAGAGACCCAGTACTTC.

The rearrangement uses TRBV9 and TRBJ2-4; 11 nucleotides align to TRBD1. The trim removed 0 bases at V and 3 bases at J, leaving 8 bases unmatched. This CDR3 contains 18 residues. Per the germline V gene, CDR1 is SGDLS and CDR2 is YYNGEE. The CDR3 sequence: CASSVGGGTGGVKNIQYF. The CDR3 DNA sequence: TGTGCCAGCAGCGTAGGTGGGGGGACAGGGGGAGTCAAAAACATTCAGTACTTC.

CDR3 region: CSASGQVNGYTF. In nucleotides, the CDR3 is TGCAGTGCTAGTGGCCAGGTTAATGGCTACACCTTC. The chain carries TRBV20-1 and TRBJ1-2; D not resolved. Per germline, CDR1 DFQATT and CDR2 SNEGSKA (reference sequence). Trimming pared 3 bases from V and 6 bases from J, leaving 11 bases between. The CDR3 contains 12 residues.

The chain carries TRBV25-1 and TRBJ1-1; D is undetermined. Germline CDR1 MGHDK, CDR2 SYGVNS. The V end was cut by 4 bases, the J end by 8 bases, with 11 bases between. The CDR3 is made up of 12 amino acids. CDR3 sequence: CASSVPAGEAFF. The CDR3 DNA is TGTGCCAGCAGTGTCCCGGCGGGGGAAGCTTTCTTT.

This chain connects TRBV30 to TRBJ2-7; D gene ambiguous. Germline loops: CDR1 GTSNPN, CDR2 SVGIG (reference sequence). This CDR3 region has 13 residues. V dropped 3 bases and J dropped 0 bases, with 9 bases sitting between them. Here the CDR3 reads CAWRDPNSYEQYF. Here the CDR3 DNA reads TGTGCCTGGAGAGACCCGAACTCCTACGAGCAGTACTTC.

The rearrangement joins TRBV6-5 to TRBJ2-7; D might be TRBD1 or TRBD2, each matching 5 bases. CDR3 size: 15 residues. Germline CDR1 MNHEY, CDR2 SVGAGI. The V end was cut by 2 bases, the J end by 1 base, with 12 bases between. The CDR3 nucleotides read TGTGCCAGCAGTTACCCTGGTGAGGGGTCCTACGAGCAGTACTTC. Translation: CASSYPGEGSYEQYF.

This rearrangement joins TRBV5-6 to TRBJ1-1; D is possibly TRBD1 (5 bases). CDR3 length: 18 residues. Germline V gene lookup returns CDR1 SGHDT and CDR2 YYEEEE. V lost 6 bases to trimming and J lost 1 base, with 25 bases between them. The CDR3 DNA reads TGTGCCAGCACCTCATTGCCCAAAACTGGGGGAGGGAACACTGAAGCTTTCTTT. It codes for CASTSLPKTGGGNTEAFF.

The chain has TRBV7-3 and TRBJ2-2, with 8 bases lining up with TRBD2. Germline CDR1 and CDR2: SGHTA and FQGTGA. There are 17 residues in the CDR3. The V gene end was trimmed by 0 bases and the J gene end by 1 base; junction bases not matched to a gene: 4. The CDR3 region has the DNA TGTGCCAGCAGCTTAACGTTCCTAGCGGGGAACACCGGGGAGCTGTTTTTT. Its translation: CASSLTFLAGNTGELFF.

The V gene is TRBV7-2, the J gene TRBJ2-7; maybe TRBD1 (6 bases). The CDR3 totals 15 residues. Germline values: CDR1 SGHTA, CDR2 FQGNSA. V lost 6 bases, J lost 6 bases, and 21 bases lay in between. CDR3 in amino acids: CASRLGSGRGFEQYF. The CDR3, as DNA: TGTGCCAGCAGACTAGGGTCGGGCAGGGGATTCGAGCAGTACTTC.

In its sample, this clonotype was seen once. V usage is TRBV20-1 and J usage is TRBJ2-5; possibly TRBD2 for D (7 bases). The CDR3 is 14 amino acids. V was trimmed by 8 bases and J by 5 bases, leaving 21 bases between them. Germline CDR1 DFQATT, CDR2 SNEGSKA (reference sequence). CDR3 sequence: CSTDDRTSSETQYF. The CDR3 coding sequence is TGCAGTACTGACGACAGGACTAGTTCCGAGACCCAGTACTTC.

This clonotype has at least ten counts. The gene calls are TRBV28 and TRBJ1-5, with D perhaps matching TRBD1 (5 bases). This CDR3 contains 12 residues. Germline V gene lookup returns CDR1 MDHEN and CDR2 SYDVKM. V lost 8 bases and J 7 bases, leaving 12 bases between the germline ends. The CDR3 DNA is TGTGCCAGCTTTTCAGGGAGCCAGCCCCAGCATTTT. Encoded protein: CASFSGSQPQHF.

In this sample, this clonotype turned up many times. V gene TRBV7-2 combines with J gene TRBJ2-3, with 13 bases fitting TRBD2. Looked up from germline, CDR1 is SGHTA and CDR2 is FQGNSA. V dropped 4 bases and J dropped 8; count of bases not matched to a gene: 9. This CDR3 is built from 16 residues. The CDR3 coding sequence is TGTGCCAGCAGCTCCAAACTAGCGGGGGGGCGAGGTACGCAGTATTTT. The encoded protein is CASSSKLAGGRGTQYF. The variable domain in full, with the rest retrieved from reference TRBV7-2 and TRBJ2-3, is GAGVSQSPSNKVTEKGKDVELRCDPISGHTALYWYRQSLGQGLEFLIYFQGNSAPDKSGLPSDRFSAERTGGSVSTLTIQRTQQEDSAVYLCASSSKLAGGRGTQYFGPGTRLTVL.

The rearrangement uses TRBV30 and TRBJ1-6; 7 positions agree with TRBD1. Unmatched junction bases numbered 10, after V lost 3 bases and J lost 14 bases. Germline CDR1 reads GTSNPN; CDR2 reads SVGIG (reference sequence). This CDR3 is 13 amino acids long. The CDR3: CAWSLQGGGTLHF. CDR3 in DNA: TGTGCCTGGAGCCTGCAGGGAGGGGGCACCCTCCACTTT.

This clonotype showed up many times. The V and J genes are TRBV7-2 and TRBJ2-1; 7 positions match TRBD2. J was trimmed by 4 bases and V by 4 bases; bases with no gene match: 10. The CDR3 spans 16 residues. Per germline, CDR1 SGHTA and CDR2 FQGNSA. This chain's CDR3 is CASSSRTSQMYNEQFF. The CDR3 region has the DNA TGTGCCAGCAGCTCAAGGACTAGTCAGATGTACAATGAGCAGTTCTTC.

This chain links TRBV12-3 or TRBV12-4 with TRBJ2-7; D is unclear. V was trimmed by 3 bases and J by 5 bases, leaving 11 bases between them. The CDR3 is 13 amino acids. In DNA, the CDR3 is TGTGCCAGCAGTTTGACTTGGCGGCACGAGCAGTACTTC. Its translation: CASSLTWRHEQYF.